The rows below give T cell receptor beta chains drawn from one sample of a study of cytomegalovirus exposure and HLA in healthy donors. Libraries were prepared by immunoSEQ multiplex PCR; TCRdb keeps only in-frame clonotypes and omits some of them. The repertoire consists of about 120,000 clones, with around 87% occurring once and the leading ten covering more than 5%. Sequences were obtained from PBMCs. These TCRs come from a woman younger than 30 in good health and CMV-seropositive. Both conserved end residues are part of each CDR3. The order of the fields is D gene, clone size, J gene, V gene, CDR3 protein, CDR3 DNA. The D gene is left open where the match is weak. Clone size, where shown, is once, few, many, or a class for clones that have expanded.

>.|.|TRBJ1-2|TRBV5-1
CASSAPPDYGYTF
TGCGCCAGCAGCGCCCCTCCGGACTATGGCTACACCTTC
>TRBD2|.|TRBJ2-7|TRBV2
CASSQSVNRGVSYEQYF
TGTGCCAGCAGCCAGAGTGTAAATCGGGGGGTCTCCTACGAGCAGTACTTC
>TRBD2|.|TRBJ2-5|TRBV19
CASTPGTRLQETQYF
TGTGCCAGTACCCCCGGGACTAGGCTCCAAGAGACCCAGTACTTC
>.|.|TRBJ2-1|TRBV6-4
CASRGHGKGEQFF
TGTGCCAGCCGGGGACACGGGAAGGGAGAGCAGTTCTTC
>.|.|TRBJ2-1|TRBV29-1
CSVDTYNEQFF
TGCAGCGTTGACACATACAATGAGCAGTTCTTC
>.|.|TRBJ2-1|TRBV5-1
CASSLRREQFF
TGCGCCAGCAGCTTGCGGCGGGAGCAGTTCTTC
>.|few|TRBJ2-7|TRBV15
CATSRGRYEQYF
TGTGCCACCAGCAGAGGTAGATACGAGCAGTACTTC
>.|.|TRBJ1-5|TRBV19
CASSIGLQGRQPQHF
TGTGCCAGTAGTATAGGATTACAGGGTCGTCAGCCCCAGCATTTT
>TRBD2|.|TRBJ2-1|TRBV25-1
CASSGRTSGSGSYNEQFF
TGTGCCAGCAGTGGGCGGACTAGCGGGAGTGGCAGCTACAATGAGCAGTTCTTC
>.|.|TRBJ1-4|TRBV5-1
CASSPRGRGSTNEKLFF
TGCGCCAGCAGCCCCCGAGGTAGGGGCTCTACTAATGAAAAACTGTTTTTT
>TRBD2|.|TRBJ2-1|TRBV7-3
CASSLGTSFGSRDEQFF
TGTGCCAGCAGCTTAGGGACTAGCTTTGGTTCAAGGGATGAGCAGTTCTTC
>TRBD1|.|TRBJ2-7|TRBV27
CASSLYPGQGLYEQYF
TGTGCCAGCAGTCTTTACCCGGGACAGGGCCTCTACGAGCAGTACTTC
>.|few|TRBJ2-7|TRBV2
CASRNREISYEQYF
TGTGCCAGCAGGAACAGAGAAATCTCCTACGAGCAGTACTTC
>.|.|TRBJ1-1|TRBV11-2
CASRPQGPNTEAFF
TGTGCCAGCAGGCCCCAGGGCCCGAACACTGAAGCTTTCTTT
>.|.|TRBJ1-1|TRBV7-6
CASSPSQRTEAFF
TGTGCCAGCAGCCCGAGTCAGCGGACTGAAGCTTTCTTT
>.|.|TRBJ2-1|TRBV4-2
CASSQDRGPSYNEQFF
TGTGCCAGCAGCCAAGACAGGGGTCCGTCCTACAATGAGCAGTTCTTC
>.|.|TRBJ2-6|TRBV5-4
CASSLGGSGANVLTF
TGTGCCAGCAGCTTGGGAGGCTCTGGGGCCAACGTCCTGACTTTC
>TRBD1|once|TRBJ1-2|TRBV7-9
CASSEGQGNYGYTF
TGTGCCAGCAGTGAGGGACAGGGAAACTATGGCTACACCTTC
>.|.|TRBJ2-7|TRBV11-2
CASSPEASSSYEQYF
TGTGCCAGCAGCCCAGAGGCTTCTAGCTCCTACGAGCAGTACTTC
>.|.|TRBJ1-5|TRBV19
CASSAQGQPQHF
TGTGCCAGTAGTGCCCAGGGTCAGCCCCAGCATTTT
>.|.|TRBJ1-3|TRBV15
CATKDSSGNTIYF
TGTGCCACGAAGGACAGCTCTGGAAACACCATATATTTT
>.|.|TRBJ1-1|TRBV6-4
CASSDSGGEAFF
TGTGCCAGCAGTGACTCGGGGGGTGAAGCTTTCTTT
>.|.|TRBJ2-1|TRBV4-1
CASSQMILPGVGEQFF
TGCGCCAGCAGCCAAATGATCCTCCCAGGGGTTGGCGAGCAGTTCTTC
>.|few|TRBJ1-2|TRBV7-9
CASSDGGRNYGYTF
TGTGCCAGCAGCGACGGAGGCCGCAACTATGGCTACACCTTC
>.|.|TRBJ1-2|TRBV5-1
CASSLGDRSFEGYTF
TGCGCCAGCAGCTTGGGAGACAGGAGCTTTGAAGGCTACACCTTC
>.|.|TRBJ2-7|TRBV7-9
CASSPRGYEQYF
TGTGCCAGCAGCCCCCGGGGATACGAGCAGTACTTC
>.|.|TRBJ1-3|TRBV2
CASSETGSVSGNTIYF
TGTGCCAGCAGTGAGACAGGATCAGTCTCTGGAAACACCATATATTTT
>TRBD2|.|TRBJ2-5|TRBV5-6
CASSLISGSIVETQYF
TGTGCCAGCAGCTTGATTAGCGGGAGTATCGTAGAGACCCAGTACTTC
>.|.|TRBJ1-5|TRBV6-5
CASSLTGWNQPQHF
TGTGCCAGCAGTCTCACAGGGTGGAATCAGCCCCAGCATTTT
>TRBD2|.|TRBJ2-3|TRBV4-3
CASSQDSLAGAQYF
TGCGCCAGCAGCCAAGATTCACTAGCGGGGGCGCAGTATTTT
>TRBD1|.|TRBJ2-7|TRBV13
CASSLGQGGEQYF
TGTGCCAGCAGCCTGGGACAGGGAGGCGAGCAGTACTTC
>TRBD2|.|TRBJ2-5|TRBV7-3
CASSPQTERGARETQYF
TGTGCCAGCAGCCCTCAAACCGAGCGGGGGGCACGGGAGACCCAGTACTTC
>TRBD1|once|TRBJ2-3|TRBV6-4
CASSDSGQGGTDTQYF
TGTGCCAGCAGTGACTCAGGACAGGGGGGCACAGATACGCAGTATTTT
>TRBD2|.|TRBJ2-1|TRBV11-3
CASSLEAGVRYNEQFF
TGTGCCAGCAGCTTAGAAGCGGGAGTTAGGTACAATGAGCAGTTCTTC
>TRBD2|.|TRBJ2-7|TRBV5-1
CASSSIAGGTYEQYF
TGCGCCAGCAGCTCAATAGCGGGGGGAACCTACGAGCAGTACTTC
>.|.|TRBJ1-2|TRBV11-1
CASSPPDGANYGYTF
TGTGCCAGCAGCCCACCAGACGGAGCTAACTATGGCTACACCTTC
>.|.|TRBJ1-1|TRBV18
CASSPGMEANTEAFF
TGTGCCAGCTCCCCCGGTATGGAGGCGAACACTGAAGCTTTCTTT
>TRBD1|.|TRBJ1-2|TRBV5-8
CASSLAGRGVNYGYTF
TGTGCCAGCAGCTTGGCCGGCAGGGGGGTTAACTATGGCTACACCTTC
>.|.|TRBJ1-1|TRBV6-5
CASSYGPGTNTEAFF
TGTGCCAGCAGTTACGGGCCCGGAACGAACACTGAAGCTTTCTTT
>.|.|TRBJ2-5|TRBV19
CASSRRPQETQYF
TGTGCCAGTAGCAGGAGGCCCCAAGAGACCCAGTACTTC
>TRBD1|.|TRBJ2-7|TRBV6-5
CASTGRGLEQYF
TGTGCCAGCACCGGCAGGGGGCTCGAGCAGTACTTC
>TRBD2|.|TRBJ2-2|TRBV5-1
CASRRTSGGGNTGELFF
TGCGCCAGCAGACGGACTAGCGGGGGGGGGAACACCGGGGAGCTGTTTTTT
>.|.|TRBJ1-1|TRBV7-3
CASSAGSNTEAFF
TGTGCCAGCAGCGCAGGCTCGAACACTGAAGCTTTCTTT
>TRBD1|.|TRBJ1-1|TRBV18
CASSAGTVNTEAFF
TGTGCCAGCTCCGCCGGGACAGTGAACACTGAAGCTTTCTTT
>.|.|TRBJ1-1|TRBV2
CASSPLPNTEAFF
TGTGCCAGCAGTCCACTTCCGAACACTGAAGCTTTCTTT
>.|few|TRBJ1-1|TRBV6-6
CASSYIAGPTEAFF
TGTGCCAGCAGTTATATCGCAGGCCCCACTGAAGCTTTCTTT
>TRBD2|.|TRBJ2-3|TRBV5-1
CASSLVPGGVDTQYF
TGCGCCAGCAGCTTGGTCCCGGGGGGGGTGGATACGCAGTATTTT
>TRBD2|.|TRBJ2-3|TRBV9
CASSVTSGANTDTQYF
TGTGCCAGCAGCGTAACGAGCGGGGCGAACACAGATACGCAGTATTTT
>TRBD2|.|TRBJ2-1|TRBV7-2
CASSFSGSIYNEQFF
TGTGCCAGCAGCTTTAGCGGGAGTATCTACAATGAGCAGTTCTTC
>.|.|TRBJ2-6|TRBV2
CASSGYRADYSGANVLTF
TGTGCCAGCAGTGGTTACAGGGCCGATTACTCTGGGGCCAACGTCCTGACTTTC
>TRBD1|.|TRBJ1-2|TRBV5-1
CASSSTGEDGYTF
TGCGCCAGCAGCTCTACAGGGGAAGATGGCTACACCTTC
>.|once|TRBJ2-1|TRBV19
CASSIDRDTHYNEQFF
TGTGCCAGTAGTATAGACCGGGACACCCACTACAATGAGCAGTTCTTC
>.|few|TRBJ1-2|TRBV30
CAWAPRLDYGYTF
TGTGCCTGGGCTCCCCGGCTAGACTATGGCTACACCTTC
>.|.|TRBJ2-1|TRBV6-5
CASSYDVLGVNEQFF
TGTGCCAGCAGTTACGACGTTTTAGGAGTCAATGAGCAGTTCTTC
>TRBD1|.|TRBJ1-4|TRBV5-4
CASSRQGRDEKLFF
TGTGCCAGCAGTCGACAGGGTAGAGATGAAAAACTGTTTTTT
>.|.|TRBJ2-7|TRBV19
CASSIFAGEYSYEQYF
TGTGCCAGTAGTATATTTGCAGGGGAGTATTCCTACGAGCAGTACTTC
>TRBD1|.|TRBJ2-7|TRBV6-6
CASRPPEDRAEEQYF
TGTGCCAGCAGGCCCCCGGAGGACAGGGCTGAAGAGCAGTACTTC